The rows below give T cell receptor beta chains drawn from one sample of a study of OX40 agonist ivuxolimab in advanced cancers. Sequencing used immunoSEQ multiplex PCR; TCRdb keeps in-frame clones, though not all of them. The sample contains 75,000 to 100,000 clones, roughly 90% of which appear only once. This sample comprised CD4+ or CD8+ T cells sorted from blood, obtained in a trial of the OX40 agonist ivuxolimab. All receptors derive from an adult with an advanced solid tumor such as melanoma, head and neck, liver or kidney cancer. Both conserved end residues are part of each CDR3. The order of the fields is CDR3 protein, CDR3 DNA, D gene, J gene, V gene, clone size. The D gene is left open where the match is weak. Not every row has a clone size; where given, it reads once, few, many or a size class.

CDR3: CASSSRTEAFF; DNA: TGTGCCAGCAGCTCTAGGACTGAAGCTTTCTTT; D: -; J: TRBJ1-1; V: TRBV7-2; size: -
CDR3: CASSLGTSRQYF; DNA: TGTGCCAGCAGCTTGGGGACTAGCAGGCAGTACTTC; D: TRBD2; J: TRBJ2-7; V: TRBV5-6; size: -
CDR3: CASRLGGFSSYEQYF; DNA: TGTGCCAGCCGCCTCGGGGGTTTCAGCTCCTACGAGCAGTACTTC; D: -; J: TRBJ2-7; V: TRBV27; size: once
CDR3: CASSPPRGDSEQYF; DNA: TGTGCCAGCAGCCCCCCCAGAGGGGATAGCGAGCAGTACTTC; D: -; J: TRBJ2-7; V: TRBV13; size: -
CDR3: CASSLEVETGELFF; DNA: TGTGCCAGCAGCTTAGAAGTAGAGACCGGGGAGCTGTTTTTT; D: -; J: TRBJ2-2; V: TRBV7-6; size: once
CDR3: CASSLSQINEKLFF; DNA: TGTGCCAGCAGTTTGTCACAGATTAATGAAAAACTGTTTTTT; D: -; J: TRBJ1-4; V: TRBV6-5; size: -
CDR3: CATSRVLAGEGEQFF; DNA: TGTGCCACCAGCAGGGTCCTAGCGGGAGAGGGTGAGCAGTTCTTC; D: TRBD2; J: TRBJ2-1; V: TRBV15; size: once
CDR3: CASSHQGGPNTGELFF; DNA: TGCGCCAGCAGTCACCAGGGGGGGCCGAACACCGGGGAGCTGTTTTTT; D: -; J: TRBJ2-2; V: TRBV23-1; size: -
CDR3: CASSPGALLEAFF; DNA: TGTGCCAGCTCGCCCGGAGCGCTTCTTGAAGCTTTCTTT; D: -; J: TRBJ1-1; V: TRBV18; size: -
CDR3: CASSQSGLGEKLFF; DNA: TGTGCCAGCAGTCAATCGGGACTAGGTGAAAAACTGTTTTTT; D: -; J: TRBJ1-4; V: TRBV6-5; size: -
CDR3: CASGQQGQAPIASYGYTF; DNA: TGTGCCAGTGGCCAACAGGGACAGGCTCCCATAGCCTCCTATGGCTACACCTTC; D: TRBD1; J: TRBJ1-2; V: TRBV19; size: -
CDR3: CASSLFGSRGPFKFF; DNA: TGTGCCAGCAGCTTATTCGGGAGCCGGGGACCCTTTAAGTTCTTC; D: -; J: TRBJ2-1; V: TRBV11-2; size: -
CDR3: CASSLTVSYEQYF; DNA: TGCGCCAGCAGCTTGACCGTCTCCTACGAGCAGTACTTC; D: -; J: TRBJ2-7; V: TRBV5-1; size: -
CDR3: CASSEALQAQFYGYTF; DNA: TGTGCCAGCAGTGAAGCGCTTCAGGCTCAATTCTATGGCTACACCTTC; D: -; J: TRBJ1-2; V: TRBV2; size: -
CDR3: CASNPGGEAFF; DNA: TGTGCCAGCAACCCCGGAGGGGAAGCTTTCTTT; D: -; J: TRBJ1-1; V: TRBV28; size: -
CDR3: CASVQGNTGELFF; DNA: TGCGCCAGCGTACAGGGGAACACCGGGGAGCTGTTTTTT; D: -; J: TRBJ2-2; V: TRBV4-1; size: -
CDR3: CASSLVGIEIPYEQYF; DNA: TGTGCCAGCAGCTTGGTTGGGATAGAAATACCCTACGAGCAGTACTTC; D: -; J: TRBJ2-7; V: TRBV5-8; size: -
CDR3: CASSADWYEQYF; DNA: TGTGCCAGCAGTGCGGATTGGTACGAGCAGTACTTC; D: -; J: TRBJ2-7; V: TRBV2; size: -
CDR3: CATSRGTSGRANEQFF; DNA: TGTGCCACCAGCAGGGGGACTAGCGGGAGGGCGAATGAGCAGTTCTTC; D: TRBD2; J: TRBJ2-1; V: TRBV15; size: -
CDR3: CASSLDGDRTYEQYF; DNA: TGTGCCAGCAGCTTAGACGGGGACAGAACCTACGAGCAGTACTTC; D: TRBD1; J: TRBJ2-7; V: TRBV7-9; size: once
CDR3: CASRDRSSYEQYF; DNA: TGTGCCAGCAGGGACAGGAGCTCCTACGAGCAGTACTTC; D: TRBD1; J: TRBJ2-7; V: TRBV6-1; size: -
CDR3: CASAPRQGRLAGVWNEQFF; DNA: TGCGCCAGCGCGCCTCGGCAGGGACGGCTAGCGGGGGTTTGGAATGAGCAGTTCTTC; D: TRBD2; J: TRBJ2-1; V: TRBV10-1; size: -
CDR3: CASSFEFGGNTEAFF; DNA: TGTGCCAGCAGTTTCGAGTTTGGGGGGAACACTGAAGCTTTCTTT; D: -; J: TRBJ1-1; V: TRBV28; size: -
CDR3: CASSLLAQGPNEQFF; DNA: TGCGCCAGCAGCCTCCTAGCGCAAGGCCCCAATGAGCAGTTCTTC; D: -; J: TRBJ2-1; V: TRBV4-1; size: -